This T cell receptor beta chain originates from a study of neurological immune-mediated disorders. Trimming pared 3 bases from V and 4 bases from J, leaving 16 bases between. This CDR3 has 16 amino acids. CDR1 and CDR2 from the germline V gene are MGHRA and YSYEKL. Every sequencing run generated over 190 million TCR-beta sequences from 15-18 subjects. TCRdb called the 5' RACE reads again in MiXCR, with one record for every CDR3 protein. The table has roughly 50,000 distinct CDR3 sequences, 10% seen once. PBMCs stored at -80 C, numbering 2 million, were the origin of the unsorted libraries. Findings and caveats of the study: TCR-beta repertoires seemed private in all groups, with no expanded CDR3 amino acid sequences shared.

This clonotype was seen ten or more times. Its specificity is unknown. The chain joins TRBV4-1 to TRBJ1-5; D call uncertain. Source material: PBMCs. This receptor was obtained from a man aged 70-80 years with HTLV-1-associated myelopathy (HAM/TSP). The CDR3 reads CASSHRPGVVNQPQHF. The CDR3 DNA follows: TGCGCCAGCAGCCACAGACCAGGTGTGGTGAATCAGCCCCAGCATTTT.